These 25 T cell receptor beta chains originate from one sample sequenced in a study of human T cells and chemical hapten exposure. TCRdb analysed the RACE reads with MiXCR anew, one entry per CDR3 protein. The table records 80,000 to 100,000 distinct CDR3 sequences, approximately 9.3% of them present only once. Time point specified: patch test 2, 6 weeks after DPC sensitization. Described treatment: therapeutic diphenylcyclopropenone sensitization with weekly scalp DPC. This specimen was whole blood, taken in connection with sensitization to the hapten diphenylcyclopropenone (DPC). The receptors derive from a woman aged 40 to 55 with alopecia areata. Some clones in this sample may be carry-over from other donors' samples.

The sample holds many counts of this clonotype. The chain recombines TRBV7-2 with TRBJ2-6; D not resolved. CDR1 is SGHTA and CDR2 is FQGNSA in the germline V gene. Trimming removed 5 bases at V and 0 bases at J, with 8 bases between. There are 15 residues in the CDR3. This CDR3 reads CASSTQFSGANVLTF. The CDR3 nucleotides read TGTGCCAGCAGCACCCAGTTCTCTGGGGCCAACGTCCTGACTTTC.

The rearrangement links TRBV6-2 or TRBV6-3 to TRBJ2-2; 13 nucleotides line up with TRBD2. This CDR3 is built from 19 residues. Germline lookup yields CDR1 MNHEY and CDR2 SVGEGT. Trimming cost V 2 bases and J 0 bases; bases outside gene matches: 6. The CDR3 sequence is CASSYPTSGRFANTGELFF. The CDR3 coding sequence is TGTGCCAGCAGTTACCCGACTAGCGGGAGGTTCGCGAACACCGGGGAGCTGTTTTTT.

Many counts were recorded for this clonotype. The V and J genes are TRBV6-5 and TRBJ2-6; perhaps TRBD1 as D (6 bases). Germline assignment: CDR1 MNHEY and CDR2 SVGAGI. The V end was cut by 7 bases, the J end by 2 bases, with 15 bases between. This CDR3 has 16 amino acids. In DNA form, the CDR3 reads TGTGCCAGCATCAAATTCTCAGGGGCTGGGGCCAACGTCCTGACTTTC. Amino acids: CASIKFSGAGANVLTF.

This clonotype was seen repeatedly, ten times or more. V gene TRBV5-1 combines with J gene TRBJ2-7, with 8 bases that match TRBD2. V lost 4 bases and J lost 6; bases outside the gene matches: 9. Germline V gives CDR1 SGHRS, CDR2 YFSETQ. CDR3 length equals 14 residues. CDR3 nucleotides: TGCGCCAGCAGCCGGAGCGGGGGAGCCCTCGAGCAGTACTTC. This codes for CASSRSGGALEQYF.

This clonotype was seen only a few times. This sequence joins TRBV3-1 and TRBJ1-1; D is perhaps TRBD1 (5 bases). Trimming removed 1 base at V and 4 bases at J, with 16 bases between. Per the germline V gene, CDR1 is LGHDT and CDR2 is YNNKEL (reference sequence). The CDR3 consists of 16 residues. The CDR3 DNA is TGTGCCAGCAGCCAAGTAAGGGGTATCGTAGTCACTGAAGCTTTCTTT. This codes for CASSQVRGIVVTEAFF. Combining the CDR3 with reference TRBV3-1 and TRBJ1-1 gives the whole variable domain DTAVSQTPKYLVTQMGNDKSIKCEQNLGHDTMYWYKQDSKKFLKIMFSYNNKELIINETVPNRFSPKSPDKAHLNLHINSLELGDSAVYFCASSQVRGIVVTEAFFGQGTRLTVV.

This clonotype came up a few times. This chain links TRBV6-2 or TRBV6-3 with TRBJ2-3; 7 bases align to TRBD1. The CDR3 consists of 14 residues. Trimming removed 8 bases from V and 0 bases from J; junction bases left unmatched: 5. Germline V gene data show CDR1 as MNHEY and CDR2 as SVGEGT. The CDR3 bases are TGTGCCAGCCAGGCAGGGGGAAGCACAGATACGCAGTATTTT. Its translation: CASQAGGSTDTQYF.

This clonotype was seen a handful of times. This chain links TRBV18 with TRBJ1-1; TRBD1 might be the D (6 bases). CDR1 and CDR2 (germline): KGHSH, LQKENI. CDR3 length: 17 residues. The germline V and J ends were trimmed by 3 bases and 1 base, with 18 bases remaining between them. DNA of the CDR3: TGTGCCAGCTCACCGTTACAGGGCGGGATTGCGAACACTGAAGCTTTCTTT. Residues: CASSPLQGGIANTEAFF.

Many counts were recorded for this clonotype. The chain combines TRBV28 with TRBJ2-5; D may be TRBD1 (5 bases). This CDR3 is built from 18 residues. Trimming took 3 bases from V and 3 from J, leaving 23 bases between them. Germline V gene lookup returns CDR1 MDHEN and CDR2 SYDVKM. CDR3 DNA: TGTGCCAGCAGTTTCCCGACCGAGCCCCAGGGTCACGAAGAGACCCAGTACTTC. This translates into CASSFPTEPQGHEETQYF.

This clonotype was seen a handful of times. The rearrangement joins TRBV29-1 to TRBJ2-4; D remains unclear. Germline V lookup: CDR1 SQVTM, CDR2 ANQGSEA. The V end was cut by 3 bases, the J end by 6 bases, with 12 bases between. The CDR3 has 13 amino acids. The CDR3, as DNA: TGCAGCGTTGAGTCTTCCGAGCGAAACATTCAGTACTTC. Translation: CSVESSERNIQYF.

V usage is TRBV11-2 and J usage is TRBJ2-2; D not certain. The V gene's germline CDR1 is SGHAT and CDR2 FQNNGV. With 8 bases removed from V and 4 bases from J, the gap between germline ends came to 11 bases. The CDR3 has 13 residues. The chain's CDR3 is CASGPAGTGELFF. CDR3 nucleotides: TGTGCCAGCGGACCTGCTGGCACCGGGGAGCTGTTTTTT. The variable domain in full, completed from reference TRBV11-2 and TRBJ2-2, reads EAGVAQSPRYKIIEKRQSVAFWCNPISGHATLYWYQQILGQGPKLLIQFQNNGVVDDSQLPKDRFSAERLKGVDSTLKIQPAKLEDSAVYLCASGPAGTGELFFGEGSRLTVL.

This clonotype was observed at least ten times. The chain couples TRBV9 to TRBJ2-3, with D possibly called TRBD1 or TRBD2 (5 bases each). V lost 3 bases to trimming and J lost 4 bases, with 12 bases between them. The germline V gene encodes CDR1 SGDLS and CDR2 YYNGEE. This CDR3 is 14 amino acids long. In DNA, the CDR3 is TGTGCCAGCAGCGACAACACGGGGCCAGATACGCAGTATTTT. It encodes CASSDNTGPDTQYF.

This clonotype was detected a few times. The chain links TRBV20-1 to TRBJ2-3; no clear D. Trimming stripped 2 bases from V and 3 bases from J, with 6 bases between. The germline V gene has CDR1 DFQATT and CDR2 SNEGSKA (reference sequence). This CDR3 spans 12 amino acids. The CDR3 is CSARKSTDTQYF. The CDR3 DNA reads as TGCAGTGCTAGAAAGAGTACAGATACGCAGTATTTT.

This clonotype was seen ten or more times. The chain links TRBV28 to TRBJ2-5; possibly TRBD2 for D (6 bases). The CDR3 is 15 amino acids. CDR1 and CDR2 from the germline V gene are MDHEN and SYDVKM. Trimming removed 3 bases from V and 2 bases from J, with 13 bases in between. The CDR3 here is CASSLGGKLQETQYF. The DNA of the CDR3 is TGTGCCAGCAGTTTGGGCGGGAAACTACAAGAGACCCAGTACTTC. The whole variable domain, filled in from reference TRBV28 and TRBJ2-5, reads DVKVTQSSRYLVKRTGEKVFLECVQDMDHENMFWYRQDPGLGLRLIYFSYDVKMKEKGDIPEGYSVSREKKERFSLILESASTNQTSMYLCASSLGGKLQETQYFGPGTRLLVL.

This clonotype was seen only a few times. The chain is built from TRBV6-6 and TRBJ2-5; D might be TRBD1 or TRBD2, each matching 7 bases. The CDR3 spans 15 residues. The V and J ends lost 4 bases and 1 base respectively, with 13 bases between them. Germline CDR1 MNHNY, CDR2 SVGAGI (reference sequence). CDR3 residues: CASSWEGQIQETQYF. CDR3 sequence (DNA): TGTGCCAGCAGTTGGGAGGGACAGATCCAAGAGACCCAGTACTTC.

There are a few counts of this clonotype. This chain's CDR3 is CASSPISEAFF. The CDR3 nucleotides read TGTGCCAGCAGTCCTATTTCTGAAGCTTTCTTT. The chain carries TRBV11-1 and TRBJ1-1; D remains ambiguous. V was trimmed by 6 bases and J by 6 bases, leaving 8 bases between them. The CDR3 loop spans 11 amino acids. In germline, CDR1 is SGHAT, CDR2 FQDESV (reference sequence).

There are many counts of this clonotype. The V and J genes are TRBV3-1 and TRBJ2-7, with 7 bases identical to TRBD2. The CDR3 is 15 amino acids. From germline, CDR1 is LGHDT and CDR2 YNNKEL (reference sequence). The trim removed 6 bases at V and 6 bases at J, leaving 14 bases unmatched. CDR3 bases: TGTGCCAGCAGTTTCAGGGAGGGCCGCATCTCCGAGCAGTACTTC. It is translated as CASSFREGRISEQYF.

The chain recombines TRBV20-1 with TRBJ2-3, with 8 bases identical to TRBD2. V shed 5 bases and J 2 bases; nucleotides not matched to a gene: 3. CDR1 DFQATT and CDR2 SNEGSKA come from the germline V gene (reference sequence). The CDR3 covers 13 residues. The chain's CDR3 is CSALAGSTDTQYF. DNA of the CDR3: TGCAGTGCTCTAGCGGGCTCCACAGATACGCAGTATTTT.

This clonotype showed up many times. CDR3 in amino acids: CASSPTQGSEQYF. CDR3 bases: TGTGCCAGCAGTCCGACCCAGGGAAGCGAGCAGTACTTC. V and J are TRBV27 and TRBJ2-7; maybe TRBD1 (5 bases). The CDR3 length is 13 residues. Germline lookup yields CDR1 MNHEY and CDR2 SMNVEV (reference sequence). The ends were cut back, 5 bases at V and 6 bases at J, with 14 bases in the middle.

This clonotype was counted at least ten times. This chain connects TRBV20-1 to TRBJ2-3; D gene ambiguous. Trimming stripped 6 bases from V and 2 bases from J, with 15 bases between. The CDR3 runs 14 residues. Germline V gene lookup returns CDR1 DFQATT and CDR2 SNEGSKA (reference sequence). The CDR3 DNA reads TGCAGTGCGCTAACGGGCCGTGCCACAGATACGCAGTATTTT. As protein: CSALTGRATDTQYF.

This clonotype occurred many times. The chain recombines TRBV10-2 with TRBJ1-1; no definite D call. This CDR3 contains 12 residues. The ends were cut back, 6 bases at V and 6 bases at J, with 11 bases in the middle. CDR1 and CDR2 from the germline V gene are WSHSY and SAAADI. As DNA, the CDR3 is TGCGCCAGCAGCCCTACCTTTGCTGAAGCTTTCTTT. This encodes CASSPTFAEAFF.

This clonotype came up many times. CDR3 sequence (DNA): TGCAGCGTTGATCTAGTTGGTGAGCAGTACTTC. This sequence encodes CSVDLVGEQYF. The chain uses TRBV29-1 and TRBJ2-7; D ambiguous. Trimming removed 3 bases at V and 7 bases at J, with 10 bases between. Germline CDR1 reads SQVTM; CDR2 reads ANQGSEA. This CDR3 has 11 residues.

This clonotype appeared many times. CDR3 in DNA: TGTGCCAGCAGACATACAGGGTCGGATGAAAAACTGTTTTTT. Translating gives CASRHTGSDEKLFF. The rearrangement uses TRBV7-9 and TRBJ1-4; weak D call: TRBD1 (6 bases). Per the germline V gene, CDR1 is SEHNR and CDR2 is FQNEAQ (reference sequence). V was cut by 6 bases and J by 6 bases, with 14 bases left in between. This CDR3 contains 14 residues.

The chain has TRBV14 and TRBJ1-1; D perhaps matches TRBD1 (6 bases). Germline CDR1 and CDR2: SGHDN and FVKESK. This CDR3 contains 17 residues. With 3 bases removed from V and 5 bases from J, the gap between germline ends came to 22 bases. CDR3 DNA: TGTGCCAGCAGCCATATAGGGGGTGCGAATGAGGTGACTGAAGCTTTCTTT. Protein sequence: CASSHIGGANEVTEAFF.

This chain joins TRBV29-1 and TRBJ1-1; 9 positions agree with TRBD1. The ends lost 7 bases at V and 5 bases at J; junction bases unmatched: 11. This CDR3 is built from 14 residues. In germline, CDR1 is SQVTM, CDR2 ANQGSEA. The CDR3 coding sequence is TGCAGCGCCCGACAGGGACAGGGAGAAACTGAAGCTTTCTTT. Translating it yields CSARQGQGETEAFF.

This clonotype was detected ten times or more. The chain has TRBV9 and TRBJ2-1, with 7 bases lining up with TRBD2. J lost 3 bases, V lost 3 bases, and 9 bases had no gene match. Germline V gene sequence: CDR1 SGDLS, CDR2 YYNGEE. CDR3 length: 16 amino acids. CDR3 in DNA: TGTGCCAGCAGCGACCCTACTAGCGCTGGCTACAATGAGCAGTTCTTC. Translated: CASSDPTSAGYNEQFF. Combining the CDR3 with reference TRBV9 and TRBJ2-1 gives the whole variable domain DSGVTQTPKHLITATGQRVTLRCSPRSGDLSVYWYQQSLDQGLQFLIQYYNGEERAKGNILERFSAQQFPDLHSELNLSSLELGDSALYFCASSDPTSAGYNEQFFGPGTRLTVL.